Below, 3 T cell receptor beta chains from the same sample are listed, as sequenced in a study of cytomegalovirus exposure and HLA in healthy donors. The PCR contained 60 Vbeta and 13 Jbeta primers. Profiled with immunoSEQ multiplex PCR; TCRdb holds only in-frame clones, not every one. The data show fewer than 55,000 clones, with 55% to 80% seen just once and 20% to 25% held by the top ten. The sequencing input was PBMCs. These receptors were obtained from a woman aged 45-60 years in good health and CMV-seropositive.

The genes are TRBV9 and TRBJ2-7; D gene uncertain. The CDR3 is made up of 16 amino acids. Germline CDR1 SGDLS, CDR2 YYNGEE. Between the trimmed V and J ends, which lost 3 bases and 0 bases, there was a span of 16 bases. CDR3 region: CASSAPAAESSYEQYF. The CDR3 DNA reads TGTGCCAGCAGCGCGCCGGCGGCCGAGAGCTCCTACGAGCAGTACTTC.

This clone was seen more than once but under ten times. The chain links TRBV9 to TRBJ1-1; the match to TRBD1 covers 8 bases. V trimming: 4 bases; J trimming: 3 bases; junction bases outside the gene matches: 5. This CDR3 region has 14 residues. CDR1 and CDR2 from the germline V gene are SGDLS and YYNGEE. The CDR3 sequence: CASSLQTGDTEAFF. The CDR3 DNA is TGTGCCAGCAGCCTGCAGACAGGGGACACTGAAGCTTTCTTT. Full variable domain (remainder filled in from reference TRBV9 and TRBJ1-1): DSGVTQTPKHLITATGQRVTLRCSPRSGDLSVYWYQQSLDQGLQFLIQYYNGEERAKGNILERFSAQQFPDLHSELNLSSLELGDSALYFCASSLQTGDTEAFFGQGTRLTVV.

The chain combines TRBV19 with TRBJ2-7; 7 bases map to TRBD1. Germline V gives CDR1 LNHDA, CDR2 SQIVND (reference sequence). This CDR3 region has 13 residues. The junction had 11 bases not matched to a gene; V was cut back by 10 bases and J by 5 bases. The CDR3, as DNA: TGTGCCAAAGGACGACAGGGTCTCAACGAGCAGTACTTC. Translated: CAKGRQGLNEQYF.